These 28 T cell receptor beta chains originate from one sample sequenced in a study of blood T cell repertoires in COVID-19. Using immunoSEQ multiplex PCR, the repertoire was profiled, and TCRdb retains in-frame clones only, with some absent. Of some 30,000 clones listed, 84% were seen once; the top ten hold roughly 9.8%. What was sequenced was peripheral blood. These receptors all stem from a man older than 75 with active COVID-19.

In this sample, this clone turned up once. The V call is TRBV7-2, the J call TRBJ2-1; TRBD2 agrees at 9 bases. V trimming: 5 bases; J trimming: 6 bases; junction bases outside the gene matches: 11. Per the germline V gene, CDR1 is SGHTA and CDR2 is FQGNSA. The CDR3 length is 16 residues. The CDR3 region has the DNA TGTGCCAGCAGCGCTTTTGGAGCGGGGGGTCGCAATGAGCAGTTCTTC. This encodes CASSAFGAGGRNEQFF.

This clone was seen once. The CDR3, as DNA: TGTGCCAGCAGTTACGTGGGACAGGGGAATTCACCCCTCCACTTT. This gives the protein CASSYVGQGNSPLHF. V is TRBV6-2 or TRBV6-3 and J is TRBJ1-6; 10 bases map to TRBD1. The CDR3 has 15 amino acids. Per the germline V gene, CDR1 is MNHEY and CDR2 is SVGEGT. The V gene end was trimmed by 2 bases and the J gene end by 7 bases; junction bases not matched to a gene: 2.

The gene calls are TRBV6-5 and TRBJ2-7, with 7 bases aligning to TRBD2. Losses at the gene ends were 8 bases for V and 3 bases for J; bases not matched to a gene: 10. CDR1 and CDR2 (germline): MNHEY, SVGAGI. The CDR3 is made up of 14 amino acids. CDR3 in DNA: TGTGCCAGCGGGTGGGCTAGCGGACTCTACGAGCAGTACTTC. This codes for CASGWASGLYEQYF.

This clone is labeled as medium-sized (0.01 to 0.1%). The V call is TRBV5-1, the J call TRBJ1-1, with no clear D. V was trimmed by 0 bases and J by 1 base, leaving 4 bases between them. The CDR3 runs to 13 residues. Germline CDR1 is SGHRS and CDR2 is YFSETQ. CDR3 residues: CASSLAGNTEAFF. As DNA, the CDR3 is TGCGCCAGCAGCTTGGCCGGGAACACTGAAGCTTTCTTT.

The V gene is TRBV11-2, the J gene TRBJ1-3; D is uncertain. V lost 5 bases and J 4 bases, leaving 12 bases between the germline ends. Germline CDR1 SGHAT, CDR2 FQNNGV. There are 14 residues in the CDR3. CDR3 DNA sequence: TGTGCCAGCAGCCATGGGTCCGGGGGAAACACCATATATTTT. Translated: CASSHGSGGNTIYF.

The rearrangement joins TRBV10-1 to TRBJ2-3; TRBD1 matches 9 bases. CDR1 and CDR2 from the germline V gene are WNHNN and SYGVQD (reference sequence). V gave up 5 bases and J gave up 3 bases; unmatched junction bases: 6. This CDR3 comprises 15 residues. The CDR3 sequence is CASSPTGGWTDTQYF. The CDR3 coding sequence is TGCGCCAGCAGTCCGACAGGGGGTTGGACAGATACGCAGTATTTT.

This chain links TRBV5-8 with TRBJ2-7, with D perhaps matching TRBD2 (6 bases). The CDR3 has 15 amino acids. Germline V lookup: CDR1 SGHTS, CDR2 YDEGEE. V lost 0 bases to trimming and J lost 1 base, with 11 bases between them. The CDR3 bases are TGTGCCAGCAGCTTGGATAGGGCGGGATCCTACGAGCAGTACTTC. Its protein product is CASSLDRAGSYEQYF.

The chain recombines TRBV18 with TRBJ1-3; perhaps TRBD1 as D (5 bases). Germline assignment: CDR1 KGHSH and CDR2 LQKENI. Trimming removed 2 bases from V and 6 bases from J, with 11 bases in between. The CDR3 has 14 residues. The CDR3 bases are TGTGCCAGCTCACCAATCAGGGCCGAAAACACCATATATTTT. This sequence encodes CASSPIRAENTIYF.

This clone was detected a few times. The genes are TRBV15 and TRBJ1-4; 8 bases fit TRBD1. The ends lost 5 bases at V and 3 bases at J; junction bases unmatched: 5. CDR3 size: 15 residues. Germline CDR1 is LNHNV and CDR2 is YYDKDF (reference sequence). In DNA form, the CDR3 reads TGTGCCACCAGCTCCCTGACAGGGGCTAATGAAAAACTGTTTTTT. Its protein is CATSSLTGANEKLFF.

The chain combines TRBV9 with TRBJ2-3; 8 bases align to TRBD2. This CDR3 comprises 15 residues. V was clipped by 5 bases and J by 3 bases; unmatched bases: 8. Germline CDR1 is SGDLS and CDR2 is YYNGEE. The CDR3 DNA reads TGTGCCAGCAGTGCAGCCAGCGGGGGAACAGATACGCAGTATTTT. Translation: CASSAASGGTDTQYF.

V gene TRBV16 combines with J gene TRBJ2-4; D gene ambiguous. The CDR3 is 15 residues long. V dropped 0 bases and J dropped 0 bases, with 6 bases sitting between them. Germline V lookup: CDR1 KGHSY, CDR2 FQNENV. The CDR3 DNA reads TGTGCCAGCAGCCAATCGCAGATAGCCAAAAACATTCAGTACTTC. Translating it yields CASSQSQIAKNIQYF.

This chain joins TRBV12-5 and TRBJ2-1, with D unresolved. This CDR3 has 12 amino acids. Germline V lookup: CDR1 LGHNT, CDR2 FRNRAP. Trimming pared 6 bases from V and 6 bases from J, leaving 9 bases between. In DNA form, the CDR3 reads TGTGCTAGTGGCTCCACGGGCAATGAGCAGTTCTTC. This encodes CASGSTGNEQFF.

This chain connects TRBV18 to TRBJ1-2; perhaps TRBD1 as D (5 bases). Between the trimmed V and J ends, which lost 3 bases and 4 bases, there was a span of 9 bases. Germline V gene lookup returns CDR1 KGHSH and CDR2 LQKENI. The CDR3 is 13 residues long. The CDR3 reads CASSPGGTYGYTF. The CDR3 DNA reads as TGTGCCAGCTCACCCGGGGGAACCTATGGCTACACCTTC. Combining the CDR3 with reference TRBV18 and TRBJ1-2 gives the whole variable domain NAGVMQNPRHLVRRRGQEARLRCSPMKGHSHVYWYRQLPEEGLKFMVYLQKENIIDESGMPKERFSAEFPKEGPSILRIQQVVRGDSAAYFCASSPGGTYGYTFGSGTRLTVV.

The rearrangement links TRBV9 to TRBJ1-2; 7 bases map to TRBD1. The CDR3 has 15 residues. The germline V gene has CDR1 SGDLS and CDR2 YYNGEE. After removal of 1 base from V and 2 bases from J, the junction contained 5 bases not matched to a gene. Here the CDR3 DNA reads TGTGCCAGCAGCGTATATGGACAGGCAAACTATGGCTACACCTTC. Protein: CASSVYGQANYGYTF.

This chain links TRBV5-4 with TRBJ2-5, with 7 bases identical to TRBD1. The CDR3 length is 14 residues. Germline-derived CDR1 and CDR2 are SGHNT and YYREEE (reference sequence). V gave up 4 bases and J gave up 5 bases; unmatched junction bases: 8. The DNA for the CDR3 is TGTGCCAGCAGCGACAGGACAGGATGGGAGACCCAGTACTTC. Translation: CASSDRTGWETQYF.

The chain links TRBV3-1 (or the pseudogene TRBV3-2) to TRBJ2-2; D may be TRBD1 (5 bases). CDR3 length: 16 amino acids. The germline V and J ends were trimmed by 1 base and 1 base, with 10 bases remaining between them. The germline gives CDR1 LGHDT, CDR2 YNNKEL (reference sequence). CDR3 coding DNA: TGTGCCAGCAGCCAAGTAAGGGGCAGGAACACCGGGGAGCTGTTTTTT. Its protein is CASSQVRGRNTGELFF.

J is TRBJ2-1 and V is TRBV2; 10 bases align to TRBD2. V shed 7 bases, J shed 9 bases, and the junction held 3 bases outside the gene matches. Germline assignment: CDR1 SNHLY and CDR2 FYNNEI. The CDR3 consists of 12 residues. CDR3 loop: CASILAGFEQFF. The DNA for the CDR3 is TGTGCCAGCATACTAGCGGGGTTTGAGCAGTTCTTC. The entire variable domain, with the rest obtained from reference TRBV2 and TRBJ2-1, is as follows: EPEVTQTPSHQVTQMGQEVILRCVPISNHLYFYWYRQILGQKVEFLVSFYNNEISEKSEIFDDQFSVERPDGSNFTLKIRSTKLEDSAMYFCASILAGFEQFFGPGTRLTVL.

The rearrangement joins TRBV7-2 to TRBJ2-3, with 11 bases identical to TRBD2. Germline CDR1 is SGHTA and CDR2 is FQGNSA. This CDR3 has 19 amino acids. V trimming: 0 bases; J trimming: 6 bases; junction bases outside the gene matches: 14. The chain's CDR3 is CASSLAASGGQFRGDTQYF. CDR3 coding DNA: TGTGCCAGCAGCTTAGCGGCTAGCGGGGGGCAATTCCGTGGTGATACGCAGTATTTT. The variable domain in full, completed from reference TRBV7-2 and TRBJ2-3, reads GAGVSQSPSNKVTEKGKDVELRCDPISGHTALYWYRQSLGQGLEFLIYFQGNSAPDKSGLPSDRFSAERTGGSVSTLTIQRTQQEDSAVYLCASSLAASGGQFRGDTQYFGPGTRLTVL.

V usage is TRBV5-1 and J usage is TRBJ2-5; TRBD2 might be the D (6 bases). Per the germline V gene, CDR1 is SGHRS and CDR2 is YFSETQ. The CDR3 length is 15 residues. V was trimmed by 0 bases and J by 7 bases, leaving 16 bases between them. The CDR3 DNA reads as TGCGCCAGCAGCTTGGCCGGGACTCGATGGGGGACCCAGTACTTC. Translated: CASSLAGTRWGTQYF.

The rearrangement uses TRBV11-3 and TRBJ2-3; D is possibly TRBD1 (6 bases). V dropped 4 bases and J dropped 6 bases, with 11 bases sitting between them. Germline V CDR1 and CDR2: SGHNT, YENEEA. This CDR3 spans 13 amino acids. The CDR3 sequence is CASSSRGGDTQYF. DNA of the CDR3: TGTGCCAGCAGCTCAAGAGGGGGTGATACGCAGTATTTT. Supplemented by reference TRBV11-3 and TRBJ2-3, the full variable domain reads EAGVVQSPRYKIIEKKQPVAFWCNPISGHNTLYWYLQNLGQGPELLIRYENEEAVDDSQLPKDRFSAERLKGVDSTLKIQPAELGDSAVYLCASSSRGGDTQYFGPGTRLTVL.

This chain connects TRBV10-3 to TRBJ1-5, with 7 bases identical to TRBD1. Germline assignment: CDR1 ENHRY and CDR2 SYGVKD. This CDR3 has 12 residues. Unmatched junction bases numbered 9, after V lost 6 bases and J lost 13 bases. CDR3 loop: CAISRQGVEQHF. CDR3 DNA sequence: TGTGCCATCAGCCGACAGGGAGTGGAACAGCATTTT.

The chain couples TRBV30 to TRBJ1-4; D unclear. This CDR3 contains 14 residues. V was pared by 3 bases and J by 6 bases, with 14 bases between. Per germline, CDR1 GTSNPN and CDR2 SVGIG (reference sequence). CDR3 sequence reads: CAWRPRGRDEKLFF. DNA for the CDR3: TGTGCCTGGAGGCCCCGAGGGCGCGATGAAAAACTGTTTTTT.

V usage is TRBV5-6 and J usage is TRBJ1-2, with D unresolved. Germline V gene lookup returns CDR1 SGHDT and CDR2 YYEEEE. The ends were cut back, 5 bases at V and 1 base at J, with 12 bases in the middle. The CDR3 runs 14 residues. The CDR3 nucleotides are TGTGCCAGCAGTCCGTTCGGGAGTAACTATGGCTACACCTTC. This gives the protein CASSPFGSNYGYTF. Full variable domain (rest looked up from reference TRBV5-6 and TRBJ1-2): DAGVTQSPTHLIKTRGQQVTLRCSPKSGHDTVSWYQQALGQGPQFIFQYYEEEERQRGNFPDRFSGHQFPNYSSELNVNALLLGDSALYLCASSPFGSNYGYTFGSGTRLTVV.

Only one count was recorded for this clone. This sequence joins TRBV5-1 and TRBJ1-2, with 9 bases matching TRBD1. The germline V gene encodes CDR1 SGHRS and CDR2 YFSETQ. The length of the CDR3 is 15 residues. V dropped 0 bases and J dropped 8; count of bases not matched to a gene: 8. Written as DNA, the CDR3 is TGCGCCAGCAGCTTGGATCGGGGACAGGGTGAGGGCTACACCTTC. The encoded protein is CASSLDRGQGEGYTF.

The gene calls are TRBV7-3 and TRBJ2-5; D call uncertain. V lost 5 bases and J 4 bases, leaving 11 bases between the germline ends. Germline loops: CDR1 SGHTA, CDR2 FQGTGA. CDR3 length: 13 amino acids. The CDR3 DNA is TGTGCCAGCAGCCGTAGATATTCAGAGACCCAGTACTTC. Its translation: CASSRRYSETQYF. The variable domain in full, with the rest retrieved from reference TRBV7-3 and TRBJ2-5, is GAGVSQTPSNKVTEKGKYVELRCDPISGHTALYWYRQSLGQGPEFLIYFQGTGAADDSGLPNDRFFAVRPEGSVSTLKIQRTERGDSAVYLCASSRRYSETQYFGPGTRLLVL.

This chain connects TRBV24-1 to TRBJ2-2; 8 nucleotides agree with TRBD1. Germline assignment: CDR1 KGHDR and CDR2 SFDVKD. There are 14 residues in the CDR3. The J segment lost 2 bases and the V segment lost 9 bases, leaving 4 bases of the junction unmatched. The CDR3 is CATQGQGNTGELFF. CDR3 bases: TGTGCCACCCAAGGACAGGGAAACACCGGGGAGCTGTTTTTT.

The chain carries TRBV10-2 and TRBJ2-2; 10 bases fit TRBD1. The CDR3 loop spans 17 amino acids. The V segment lost 11 bases and the J segment 6 bases; nucleotides outside the gene matches: 18. Germline V lookup: CDR1 WSHSY, CDR2 SAAADI. CDR3 sequence reads: CAGVPGTGVVGAGELFF. The CDR3 bases are TGCGCCGGGGTCCCCGGGACAGGGGTGGTTGGAGCCGGGGAGCTGTTTTTT.

The chain combines TRBV11-3 with TRBJ2-7; a weak D match, TRBD1 (5 bases). Germline assignment: CDR1 SGHNT and CDR2 YENEEA. The V gene lost 1 base and the J gene lost 6 bases, with 16 bases spanning the gap. The CDR3 runs to 15 residues. CDR3 nucleotide sequence: TGTGCCAGCAGCTTAGGTCCCAGGGAACCGGCCGAGCAGTACTTC. Amino acid sequence: CASSLGPREPAEQYF.